This T cell receptor (beta chain) was found in a study of shared clonotypes between healthy human individuals. V was shortened by 4 bases and J by 6 bases, with 17 bases between the two germline ends. The germline V gene has CDR1 SGHRS and CDR2 YFSETQ. CDR3 length equals 14 residues. Broader study findings: The expectation was that sequencing depth would affect clonotype sharing among donors. Naive subsets tended to show greater estimated richness than memory subsets.

Of note for this clone: No antigen is known for it.

Some clones are missing from TCRdb's copy, which holds only in-frame ones; the method was immunoSEQ multiplex PCR. The top ten hold 0.37% of the sample, which has 2 million to 2.5 million clones, about nine tenths seen once. In the CD4+ fraction, cells were divided into CD45RA+ naive and CD45RA-negative memory subsets. The V gene is TRBV5-1, the J gene TRBJ2-7; TRBD1 might be the D (6 bases). This clonotype was obtained from a man between 18 and 35 years old in good health. Some clones in this sample may be carry-over from other donors' samples. Specimen: naive CD4+ T cells from PBMCs. The subset is: CD45RA+ positively selected. CDR3 sequence: CASSPRQEIGEQYF. Written as DNA, the CDR3 is TGCGCCAGCAGCCCAAGACAGGAAATAGGCGAGCAGTACTTC.